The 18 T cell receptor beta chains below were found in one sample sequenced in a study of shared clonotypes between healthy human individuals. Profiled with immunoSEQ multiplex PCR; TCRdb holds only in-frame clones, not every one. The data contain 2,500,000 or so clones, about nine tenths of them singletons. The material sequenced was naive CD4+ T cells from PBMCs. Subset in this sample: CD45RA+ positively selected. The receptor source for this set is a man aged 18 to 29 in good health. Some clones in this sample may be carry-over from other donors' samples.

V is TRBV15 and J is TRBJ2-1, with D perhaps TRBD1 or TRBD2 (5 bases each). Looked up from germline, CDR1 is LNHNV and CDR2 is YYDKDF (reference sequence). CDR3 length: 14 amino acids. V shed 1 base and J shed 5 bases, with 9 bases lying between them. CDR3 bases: TGTGCCACCAGCAGAGGGGACCACGACAATGAGCAGTTCTTC. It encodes CATSRGDHDNEQFF.

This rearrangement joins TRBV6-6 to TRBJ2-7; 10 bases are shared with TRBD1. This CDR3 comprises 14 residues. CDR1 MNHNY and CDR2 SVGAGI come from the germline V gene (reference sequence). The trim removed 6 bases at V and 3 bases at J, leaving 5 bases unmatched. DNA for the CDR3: TGTGCCAGCAGACGCCGGGACAGGGGCTACGAGCAGTACTTC. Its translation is CASRRRDRGYEQYF.

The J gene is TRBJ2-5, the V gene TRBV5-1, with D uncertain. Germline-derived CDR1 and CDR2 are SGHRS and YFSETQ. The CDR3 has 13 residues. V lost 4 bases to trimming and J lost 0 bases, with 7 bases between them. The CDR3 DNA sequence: TGCGCCAGCAGCACCAGAGACCAAGAGACCCAGTACTTC. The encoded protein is CASSTRDQETQYF.

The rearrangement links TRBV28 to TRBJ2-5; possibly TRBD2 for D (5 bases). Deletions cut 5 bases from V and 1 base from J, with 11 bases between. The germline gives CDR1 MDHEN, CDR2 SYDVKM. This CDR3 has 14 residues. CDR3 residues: CASSPRTPQETQYF. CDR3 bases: TGTGCCAGCAGTCCCCGGACTCCCCAAGAGACCCAGTACTTC.

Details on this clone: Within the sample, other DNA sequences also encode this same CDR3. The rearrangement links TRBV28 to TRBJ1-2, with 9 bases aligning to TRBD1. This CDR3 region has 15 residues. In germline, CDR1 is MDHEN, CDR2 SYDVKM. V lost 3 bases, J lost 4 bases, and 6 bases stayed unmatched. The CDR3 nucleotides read TGTGCCAGCAGTTTCCGGGACAGGGCTCTCTATGGCTACACCTTC. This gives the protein CASSFRDRALYGYTF.

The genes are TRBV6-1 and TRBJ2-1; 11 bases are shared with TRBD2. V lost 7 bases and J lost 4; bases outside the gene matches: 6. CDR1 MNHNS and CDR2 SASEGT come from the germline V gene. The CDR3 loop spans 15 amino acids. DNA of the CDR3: TGTGCCAGCAACCCTACTAGCGGGAGTTACAATGAGCAGTTCTTC. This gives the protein CASNPTSGSYNEQFF.

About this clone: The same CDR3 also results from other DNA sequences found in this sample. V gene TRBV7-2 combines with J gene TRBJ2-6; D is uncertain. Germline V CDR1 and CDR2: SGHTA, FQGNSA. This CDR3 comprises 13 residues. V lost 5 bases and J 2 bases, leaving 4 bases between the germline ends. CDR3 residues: CASSLTGANVLTF. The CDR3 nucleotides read TGTGCCAGCAGCCTAACTGGGGCCAACGTCCTGACTTTC.

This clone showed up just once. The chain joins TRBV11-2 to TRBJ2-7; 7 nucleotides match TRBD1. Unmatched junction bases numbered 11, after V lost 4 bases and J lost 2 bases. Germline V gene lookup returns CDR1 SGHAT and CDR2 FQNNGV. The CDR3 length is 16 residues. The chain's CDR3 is CASSSVSGQDTYEQYF. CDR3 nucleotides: TGTGCCAGCAGCTCCGTTTCAGGACAGGATACCTACGAGCAGTACTTC.

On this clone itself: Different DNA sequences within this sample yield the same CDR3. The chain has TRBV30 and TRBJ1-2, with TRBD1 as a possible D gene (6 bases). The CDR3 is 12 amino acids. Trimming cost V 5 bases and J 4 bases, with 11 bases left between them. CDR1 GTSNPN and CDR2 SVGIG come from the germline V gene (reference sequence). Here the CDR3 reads CAWGDRRYGYTF. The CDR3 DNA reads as TGTGCCTGGGGAGACAGGCGCTATGGCTACACCTTC.

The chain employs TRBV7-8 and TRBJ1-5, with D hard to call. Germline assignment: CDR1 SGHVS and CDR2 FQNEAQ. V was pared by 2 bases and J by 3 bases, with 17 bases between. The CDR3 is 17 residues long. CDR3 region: CASSLSAVWAVNQPQHF. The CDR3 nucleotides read TGTGCCAGCAGCTTATCCGCAGTTTGGGCGGTCAATCAGCCCCAGCATTTT.

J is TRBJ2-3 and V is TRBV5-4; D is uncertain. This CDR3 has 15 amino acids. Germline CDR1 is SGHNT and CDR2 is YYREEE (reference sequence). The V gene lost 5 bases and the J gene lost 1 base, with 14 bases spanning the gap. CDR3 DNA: TGTGCCAGCAGTTTAGGTCGCGGCGGCACAGATACGCAGTATTTT. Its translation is CASSLGRGGTDTQYF.

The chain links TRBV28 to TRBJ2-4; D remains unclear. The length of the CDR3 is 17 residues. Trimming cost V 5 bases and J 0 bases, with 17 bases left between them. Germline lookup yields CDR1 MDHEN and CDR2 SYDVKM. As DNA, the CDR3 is TGTGCCAGCAGTCTGCCAGACACTACCCCAGCCAAAAACATTCAGTACTTC. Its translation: CASSLPDTTPAKNIQYF. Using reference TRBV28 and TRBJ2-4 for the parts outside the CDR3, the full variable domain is DVKVTQSSRYLVKRTGEKVFLECVQDMDHENMFWYRQDPGLGLRLIYFSYDVKMKEKGDIPEGYSVSREKKERFSLILESASTNQTSMYLCASSLPDTTPAKNIQYFGAGTRLSVL.

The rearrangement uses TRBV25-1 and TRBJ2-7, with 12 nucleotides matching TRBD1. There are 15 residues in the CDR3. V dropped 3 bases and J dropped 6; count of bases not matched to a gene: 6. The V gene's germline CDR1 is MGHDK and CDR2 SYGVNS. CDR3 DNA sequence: TGTGCCAGCAGTGATCTGGGGACAGGGGGCTCCGAGCAGTACTTC. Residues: CASSDLGTGGSEQYF.

In DNA form, the CDR3 reads TGCGCCAGCAGCCAAGTGGGGATACGCCTCCACTTT. Protein product: CASSQVGIRLHF. This chain joins TRBV4-1 and TRBJ1-6; no reliable D call. Germline assignment: CDR1 MGHRA and CDR2 YSYEKL. The CDR3 consists of 12 residues. Trimming pared 1 base from V and 15 bases from J, leaving 10 bases between.

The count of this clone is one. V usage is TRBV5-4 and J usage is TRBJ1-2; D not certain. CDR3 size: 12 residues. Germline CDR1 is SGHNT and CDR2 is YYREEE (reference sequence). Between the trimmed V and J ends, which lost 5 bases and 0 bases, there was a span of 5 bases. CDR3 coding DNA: TGTGCCAGCAGACACGCTAACTATGGCTACACCTTC. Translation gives CASRHANYGYTF.

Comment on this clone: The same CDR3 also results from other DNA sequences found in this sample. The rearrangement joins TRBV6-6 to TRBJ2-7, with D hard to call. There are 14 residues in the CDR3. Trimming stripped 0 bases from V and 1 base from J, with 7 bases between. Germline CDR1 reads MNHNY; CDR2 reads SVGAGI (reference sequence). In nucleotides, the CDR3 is TGTGCCAGCAGTTACTCTGAGACATCCTACGAGCAGTACTTC. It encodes CASSYSETSYEQYF.

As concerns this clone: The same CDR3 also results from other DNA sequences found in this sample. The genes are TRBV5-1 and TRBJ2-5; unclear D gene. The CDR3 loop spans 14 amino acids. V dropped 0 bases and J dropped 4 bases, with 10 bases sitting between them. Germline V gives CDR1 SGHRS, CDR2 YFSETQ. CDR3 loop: CASSLGGSRETQYF. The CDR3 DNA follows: TGCGCCAGCAGCTTGGGAGGTAGCCGAGAGACCCAGTACTTC.

The CDR3 is CASSFSGGAYGYTF. The CDR3 DNA reads as TGTGCCAGCAGCTTCTCCGGGGGCGCTTATGGCTACACCTTC. The J gene is TRBJ1-2, the V gene TRBV7-2; possibly TRBD1 for D (6 bases). Trimming removed 3 bases at V and 5 bases at J, with 13 bases between. Germline CDR1 and CDR2: SGHTA and FQGNSA. CDR3 length: 14 residues.